These T cell receptor beta chains were read from a single sample in a study of cytomegalovirus exposure and HLA in healthy donors. The table came from immunoSEQ multiplex PCR; TCRdb's copy has only in-frame clones and leaves some out. This table has approximately 75,000 clones, less than 85% appearing once. The sample taken for sequencing was PBMCs. Receptor source: a male donor in good health and CMV-seronegative. Each CDR3 is given with its conserved first and last residue. A D gene is named only where the DNA matches it firmly. Clone sizes are given selectively: once, few, many, or a class where the clone is expanded.

D: TRBD1; size: .; J: TRBJ1-2; V: TRBV6-5; DNA: TGTGCCAGCAGTAACAGGGGCGGCTACACCTTC; CDR3: CASSNRGGYTF
D: TRBD2; size: .; J: TRBJ2-3; V: TRBV5-1; DNA: TGCGCCAGCAGCTTATGGTCTAGCGGGATGTTAGGTACGCAGTATTTT; CDR3: CASSLWSSGMLGTQYF
D: TRBD1; size: .; J: TRBJ2-1; V: TRBV7-2; DNA: TGTGCCAGCAGCTTCAGGGGGAATGAGCAGTTCTTC; CDR3: CASSFRGNEQFF
D: .; size: .; J: TRBJ1-4; V: TRBV4-2; DNA: TGTGCCAGCAGCCGCGCCAGGGGATCAGGGGATGAAAAACTGTTTTTT; CDR3: CASSRARGSGDEKLFF
D: .; size: few; J: TRBJ1-5; V: TRBV9; DNA: TGTGCCAGCAGCGACAGGCCCTGGGGGCCCCAGCATTTT; CDR3: CASSDRPWGPQHF
D: TRBD1; size: .; J: TRBJ1-2; V: TRBV27; DNA: TGTGCCAGCAGTTTATCCGCAGGGGGCCATGGCTACACCTTC; CDR3: CASSLSAGGHGYTF
D: .; size: .; J: TRBJ1-1; V: TRBV30; DNA: TGTGCCTGGAGTGTAAAGGGGATAAACACTGAAGCTTTCTTT; CDR3: CAWSVKGINTEAFF
D: TRBD1; size: .; J: TRBJ1-6; V: TRBV5-1; DNA: TGCGCCAGCAAGGAGGACAGGGAGGGTAATTCACCCCTCCACTTT; CDR3: CASKEDREGNSPLHF
D: .; size: .; J: TRBJ2-3; V: TRBV5-6; DNA: TGTGCCAGCAGCTTAAAAACAGGTGGTTTGACAGATACGCAGTATTTT; CDR3: CASSLKTGGLTDTQYF
D: TRBD2; size: .; J: TRBJ2-5; V: TRBV5-1; DNA: TGCGCCAGCAGCTTGGTGACTAGCGGGGAAGAGACCCAGTACTTC; CDR3: CASSLVTSGEETQYF
D: TRBD1; size: .; J: TRBJ2-2; V: TRBV2; DNA: TGTGCCAGCAGTGATGGGACAGGGATAATCGGGGAGCTGTTTTTT; CDR3: CASSDGTGIIGELFF
D: .; size: .; J: TRBJ2-1; V: TRBV6-6; DNA: TGTGCCAGCGGGCAGGCCGTCTACAATGAGCAGTTCTTC; CDR3: CASGQAVYNEQFF
D: TRBD1; size: .; J: TRBJ2-1; V: TRBV7-2; DNA: TGTGCCAGCAGCTTAGGCTCTTCGGGACAGATTCACAATGAGCAGTTCTTC; CDR3: CASSLGSSGQIHNEQFF
D: .; size: .; J: TRBJ2-3; V: TRBV19; DNA: TGTGCCAGTAAAAATAGGATTGGCGGGGAAGATACGCAGTATTTT; CDR3: CASKNRIGGEDTQYF
D: .; size: .; J: TRBJ1-5; V: TRBV2; DNA: TGTGCCAGCACCCGAAGCGGGGGTAGGGGTCAGCCCCAGAATTTT; CDR3: CASTRSGGRGQPQNF
D: TRBD1; size: .; J: TRBJ1-1; V: TRBV19; DNA: TGTGCCAGTAGTAAGTCCCGACAGGGGAACACTGAAGCTTTCTTT; CDR3: CASSKSRQGNTEAFF
D: TRBD2; size: .; J: TRBJ2-1; V: TRBV9; DNA: TGTGCCAGCAGCGTTGCGAGCGGGGCTACAAACAATGAGCAGTTCTTC; CDR3: CASSVASGATNNEQFF
D: .; size: .; J: TRBJ1-4; V: TRBV5-1; DNA: TGCGCCAGCAGCTTGGCCGGAGTTAATGAAAAACTGTTTTTT; CDR3: CASSLAGVNEKLFF
D: TRBD2; size: .; J: TRBJ2-1; V: TRBV7-2; DNA: TGTGCCAGCAGCCCCCCGATTGAGCGGGAGGGGTACAATGAGCAGTTCTTC; CDR3: CASSPPIEREGYNEQFF
D: .; size: .; J: TRBJ2-7; V: TRBV7-2; DNA: TGTGCCAGCAGCTTGGGGCAGATTATCTCCTACGAGCAGTACTTC; CDR3: CASSLGQIISYEQYF
D: TRBD1; size: .; J: TRBJ1-5; V: TRBV6-1; DNA: TGTGCCAGCAGTGAATTCTCGGGACAGTATTCTCAGCCCCAGCATTTT; CDR3: CASSEFSGQYSQPQHF
D: .; size: .; J: TRBJ1-2; V: TRBV19; DNA: TGTGCCAGTAGTGAGGGGGTCCGTAACTATGGCTACACCTTC; CDR3: CASSEGVRNYGYTF
D: .; size: .; J: TRBJ1-2; V: TRBV7-2; DNA: TGTGCCAGCAGCAGAGACAGCAGGGGCTACACCTTC; CDR3: CASSRDSRGYTF
D: TRBD1; size: .; J: TRBJ1-2; V: TRBV6-5; DNA: TGTGCCAGCACGGGACAGCCTAACTATGGCTACCCCTTC; CDR3: CASTGQPNYGYPF
D: TRBD1; size: .; J: TRBJ1-2; V: TRBV19; DNA: TGTGCCAGTAGTATTCAAGGGGGCGAGTATGGCTACACCTTC; CDR3: CASSIQGGEYGYTF
D: TRBD2; size: .; J: TRBJ2-5; V: TRBV5-1; DNA: TGCGCCAGCAGCTCTGGACTAGCGGGAGGAAAAGAGACTCAGTACTTC; CDR3: CASSSGLAGGKETQYF
D: .; size: .; J: TRBJ1-2; V: TRBV28; DNA: TGTGCCAGCAGTTCACAGGGCCGACACTATGGCTACACCTTC; CDR3: CASSSQGRHYGYTF
D: TRBD2; size: .; J: TRBJ2-2; V: TRBV4-1; DNA: TGCGCCAGCAGCCGAGAGGGAGGGGTGGCCGGGGAGCTGTTTTTT; CDR3: CASSREGGVAGELFF
D: .; size: .; J: TRBJ2-7; V: TRBV5-4; DNA: TGTGCCAGCAGCTTCACAGGGAACGAGCAGTACTTC; CDR3: CASSFTGNEQYF
D: TRBD2; size: .; J: TRBJ2-1; V: TRBV5-8; DNA: TGTGCCAGCAGCCCCAGGTCGGGGGGTTTTCTGGATGAGCAGTTCTTC; CDR3: CASSPRSGGFLDEQFF
D: TRBD2; size: few; J: TRBJ2-5; V: TRBV10-3; DNA: TGTGCCATCAGTGAACTGTGGGGGGGGAGTGAGACCCAGTACTTC; CDR3: CAISELWGGSETQYF
D: TRBD1; size: .; J: TRBJ2-1; V: TRBV7-6; DNA: TGTGCCAGCAGCAGTGGGACAGGGGCGTATGAGCAGTTCTTC; CDR3: CASSSGTGAYEQFF
D: .; size: once; J: TRBJ1-4; V: TRBV7-2; DNA: TGTGCCAGCAGCCTAGAACCCCTTCGACTGCCCCCTGAAAAACTGTTTTTT; CDR3: CASSLEPLRLPPEKLFF
D: TRBD1; size: .; J: TRBJ2-7; V: TRBV5-1; DNA: TGCGCCAGCCGAACCCATCCGGACAGGCCGTACTACGAGCAGTACTTC; CDR3: CASRTHPDRPYYEQYF
D: .; size: .; J: TRBJ1-2; V: TRBV7-9; DNA: TGTGCCAGCAGCTTCGTAGTGAGTGCGAACTATGGCTACACCTTC; CDR3: CASSFVVSANYGYTF
D: .; size: few; J: TRBJ1-5; V: TRBV7-8; DNA: TGTGCCAGCAGCCCTACAGTCGATAGCAATCAGCCCCAGCATTTT; CDR3: CASSPTVDSNQPQHF
D: TRBD2; size: .; J: TRBJ2-1; V: TRBV27; DNA: TGTGCCAGCAGCAAACCGGGACTAGCGGGCCAAAATGAGCAGTTCTTC; CDR3: CASSKPGLAGQNEQFF
D: .; size: .; J: TRBJ1-3; V: TRBV5-1; DNA: TGCGCCAGCAGCCCTTCGGGGGTAGAAGGAAACACCATATATTTT; CDR3: CASSPSGVEGNTIYF
D: .; size: .; J: TRBJ2-3; V: TRBV15; DNA: TGTGCCACCAGCAGAGGACTTGGAGATACGCAGTATTTT; CDR3: CATSRGLGDTQYF
D: TRBD1; size: .; J: TRBJ2-1; V: TRBV4-1; DNA: TGCGCCAGCAGCCAAGCGTTCCCCCGGGACAGGGCCTACAATGAGCAGTTCTTC; CDR3: CASSQAFPRDRAYNEQFF
D: .; size: .; J: TRBJ2-5; V: TRBV5-1; DNA: TGCGCCAGCAGCTTGGAAGGGCAGGGGATCGTAGAGACCCAGTACTTC; CDR3: CASSLEGQGIVETQYF
D: TRBD1; size: .; J: TRBJ2-5; V: TRBV4-1; DNA: TGCGCCAGCAGCCAAGATCGAAGGAACAGGGGCCAAGAGACCCAGTACTTC; CDR3: CASSQDRRNRGQETQYF
D: .; size: .; J: TRBJ2-7; V: TRBV6-6; DNA: TGTGCCAGCAGTTACTTGAGAGAGCAGTACTTC; CDR3: CASSYLREQYF
D: TRBD1; size: .; J: TRBJ1-1; V: TRBV7-9; DNA: TGTGCCAGCACCGGGACAGCGAACACTGAAGCTTTCTTT; CDR3: CASTGTANTEAFF
D: .; size: few; J: TRBJ2-7; V: TRBV5-6; DNA: TGTGCCAGCAGCTTGTCGACAGGAGGCTCCTACGAGCAGTACTTC; CDR3: CASSLSTGGSYEQYF
D: TRBD2; size: .; J: TRBJ2-1; V: TRBV14; DNA: TGTGCCAGCAGCCAAGATTGGGTTGGCGGGAGAGAAGGCAATGAGCAGTTCTTC; CDR3: CASSQDWVGGREGNEQFF
D: .; size: .; J: TRBJ1-3; V: TRBV29-1; DNA: TGCAGCGTTCGGGGAGGCTCTGGAAACACCATATATTTT; CDR3: CSVRGGSGNTIYF
D: .; size: .; J: TRBJ1-1; V: TRBV7-3; DNA: TGTGCCAGCAGCCCGGACGGACTCCCGGGTCGGACTGAAGCTTTCTTT; CDR3: CASSPDGLPGRTEAFF
D: TRBD1; size: .; J: TRBJ1-5; V: TRBV19; DNA: TGTGCCAGTAGTACCAGGGACAGGCTTCGAAATCAGCCCCAGCATTTT; CDR3: CASSTRDRLRNQPQHF
D: .; size: .; J: TRBJ1-1; V: TRBV28; DNA: TGTGCCAGCAGTTCTGTAGGGGTGACTTTCTTT; CDR3: CASSSVGVTFF
D: TRBD1; size: once; J: TRBJ1-1; V: TRBV18; DNA: TGTGCCAGCTCACGCGGACAGGTCACTGAAGCTTTCTTT; CDR3: CASSRGQVTEAFF
D: .; size: .; J: TRBJ1-1; V: TRBV11-2; DNA: TGTGCCAGCAGCTCCCGGACAGCGAGCACTGAAGCTTTCTTT; CDR3: CASSSRTASTEAFF
D: TRBD2; size: .; J: TRBJ2-3; V: TRBV19; DNA: TGTGCCAGTAGTATGAGGGGATCTCTAGCGGGAGAAGATACGCAGTATTTT; CDR3: CASSMRGSLAGEDTQYF
D: TRBD1; size: .; J: TRBJ1-2; V: TRBV27; DNA: TGTGCCAGCAGTTCCCGGGACAGGGGGATCAACTATGGCTACACCTTC; CDR3: CASSSRDRGINYGYTF
D: .; size: once; J: TRBJ1-2; V: TRBV9; DNA: TGTGCCAGCAGCGTAGGGACAGATGGCCTGGCGACCTTC; CDR3: CASSVGTDGLATF